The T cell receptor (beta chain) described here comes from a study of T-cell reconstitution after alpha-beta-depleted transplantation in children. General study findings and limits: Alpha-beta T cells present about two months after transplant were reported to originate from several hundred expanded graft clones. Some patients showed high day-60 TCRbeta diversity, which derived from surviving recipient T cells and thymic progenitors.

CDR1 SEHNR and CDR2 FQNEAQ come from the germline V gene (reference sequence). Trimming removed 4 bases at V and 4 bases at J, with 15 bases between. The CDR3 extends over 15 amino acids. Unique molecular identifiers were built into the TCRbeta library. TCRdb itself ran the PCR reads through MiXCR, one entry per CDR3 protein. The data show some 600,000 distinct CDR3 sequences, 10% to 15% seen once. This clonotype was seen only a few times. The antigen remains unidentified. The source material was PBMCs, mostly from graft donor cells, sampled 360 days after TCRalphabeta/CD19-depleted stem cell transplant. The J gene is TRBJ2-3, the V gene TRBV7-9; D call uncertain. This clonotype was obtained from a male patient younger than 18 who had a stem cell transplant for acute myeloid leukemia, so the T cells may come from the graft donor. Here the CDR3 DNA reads TGTGCCAGCAGCTATGAATTTGGCCATGCAGATACGCAGTATTTT. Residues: CASSYEFGHADTQYF.